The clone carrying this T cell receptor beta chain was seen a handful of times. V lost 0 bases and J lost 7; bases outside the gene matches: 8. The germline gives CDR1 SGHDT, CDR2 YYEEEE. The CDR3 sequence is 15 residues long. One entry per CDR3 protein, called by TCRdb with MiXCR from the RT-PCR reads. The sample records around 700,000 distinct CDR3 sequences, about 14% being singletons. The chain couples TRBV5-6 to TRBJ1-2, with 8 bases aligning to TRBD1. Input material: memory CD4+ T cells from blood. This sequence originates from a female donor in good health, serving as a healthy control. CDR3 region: CASSLAGQGALGYTF. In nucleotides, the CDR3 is TGTGCCAGCAGCTTGGCAGGCCAGGGGGCGCTTGGCTACACCTTC.